Sequencing of this T cell receptor (beta chain) was carried out in a study of Graves' ophthalmopathy and Graves' hyperthyroidism. Researchers turned away patients with other autoimmune diseases, uncontrolled infections, pregnancy or lactation. Study observations and caveats: Ophthalmopathy could be told apart from stable hyperthyroidism by a 13-signature model (around 88% sensitivity, over 65% specificity). A majority of expanded thyroid clonotypes exceeding 0.001 frequency were likewise present in blood. The model predicted progression of ophthalmopathy with a sensitivity of about 70%, and its specificity was 72.22%.

The ends were cut back, 6 bases at V and 1 base at J, with 21 bases in the middle. Germline CDR1 and CDR2: MNHNS and SASEGT. CDR3 length: 18 amino acids. This clonotype was counted a few times. Its antigen is unknown. Investigators amplified TCR beta CDR3 regions from RNA transcripts. A first-round RT-PCR used HTBI primers, followed by a second-round multiplex PCR. TCRdb ran MiXCR on the multiplex PCR reads and lists one entry per CDR3 protein. The sample has about 590,000 distinct CDR3 sequences; about two fifths are singletons. This TCR came from an adult man with Graves' hyperthyroidism. The rearrangement links TRBV6-1 to TRBJ2-2; TRBD1 is a possible D gene (6 bases). The sequencing sample was made of peripheral blood or thyroid tissue (not recorded which). The CDR3 loop reads CASSPGHPLEMNTGELFF. The CDR3 DNA reads as TGTGCCAGCAGCCCGGGACACCCATTAGAGATGAACACCGGGGAGCTGTTTTTT.